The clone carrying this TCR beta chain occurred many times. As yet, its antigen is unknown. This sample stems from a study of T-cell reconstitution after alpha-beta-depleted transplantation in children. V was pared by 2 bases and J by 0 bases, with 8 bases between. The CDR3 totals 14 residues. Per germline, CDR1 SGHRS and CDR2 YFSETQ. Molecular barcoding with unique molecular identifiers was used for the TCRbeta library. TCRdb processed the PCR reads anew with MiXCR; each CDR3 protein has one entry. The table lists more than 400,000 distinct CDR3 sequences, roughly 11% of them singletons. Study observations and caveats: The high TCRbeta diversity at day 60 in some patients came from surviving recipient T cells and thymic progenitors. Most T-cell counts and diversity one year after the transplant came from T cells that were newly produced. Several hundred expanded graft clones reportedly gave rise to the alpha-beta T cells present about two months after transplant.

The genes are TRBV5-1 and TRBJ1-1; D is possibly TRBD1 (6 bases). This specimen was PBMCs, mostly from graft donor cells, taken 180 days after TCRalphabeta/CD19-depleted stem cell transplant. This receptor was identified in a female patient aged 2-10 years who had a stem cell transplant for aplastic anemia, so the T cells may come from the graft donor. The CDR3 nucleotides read TGCGCCAGCAGCTTTCAGGGGATGAACACTGAAGCTTTCTTT. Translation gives CASSFQGMNTEAFF.